This T cell receptor (beta chain) is from a study of blood T cell repertoires in COVID-19. In the original analysis: Amplification from reference gene primers served as the basis for estimated nucleated cell counts. Some clones are missing from TCRdb's copy, which holds only in-frame ones; the method was immunoSEQ multiplex PCR. Clone size and V and J calls were adopted from that table, with D and trimming inferred from the DNA. This sample carries hundreds of thousands of clones, 85% to 90% of them seen once, and the ten largest clones take over 0.95%. The CDR3 loop spans 15 amino acids. V gave up 3 bases and J gave up 0 bases, with 12 bases separating them. Germline CDR1 is SGHRS and CDR2 is YFSETQ. In terms of age and location, participants ranged from about 18 to 95 years and lived in about two dozen US areas.

Sample: PBMCs or T cells enriched from blood (not recorded which). The receptor comes from a man younger than 30 who had recovered from COVID-19. The rearrangement uses TRBV5-1 and TRBJ1-1; D may be TRBD1 (5 bases). The CDR3 is CASSSQGKMNTEAFF. CDR3 nucleotide sequence: TGCGCCAGCAGCTCCCAGGGAAAGATGAACACTGAAGCTTTCTTT.